One sample yielded the 16 T cell receptor beta chains listed below, sequenced in a study of vaccination effects on CD4 cells after COVID-19. Only in-frame clones appear in the TCRdb table, and some are missing; sequencing was by immunoSEQ multiplex PCR. The sample yields about 79,000 clones, around 76% seen once. No antigen is known for these receptors. Viral peptide pool expansion of antigen-specific CD4+ T cells preceded sequencing in the ViraFEST assay. Investigators separated out CD4+ T cells once around 11 days of culture had passed. The sample in question was CD4+ T cells from PBMCs cultured with HCoV-229E spike peptides, obtained before COVID-19 vaccination. These TCRs come from a human donor who received a COVID-19 vaccine.

V and J are TRBV12-3 or TRBV12-4 and TRBJ2-1; D gene unclear. The CDR3 has 12 residues. The V gene lost 3 bases and the J gene lost 6 bases, with 6 bases spanning the gap. This CDR3 is CASSFLLNEQFF. In nucleotides, the CDR3 is TGTGCCAGCAGTTTCCTGCTCAATGAGCAGTTCTTC.

The chain employs TRBV9 and TRBJ1-3, with unresolved D. This CDR3 is built from 15 residues. Germline CDR1 reads SGDLS; CDR2 reads YYNGEE. V lost 0 bases and J lost 0, with 7 bases in between. The CDR3 reads CASSVGRTSGNTIYF. CDR3 bases: TGTGCCAGCAGCGTAGGCAGGACCTCTGGAAACACCATATATTTT.

This chain connects TRBV5-6 to TRBJ2-2; D might be TRBD2 (5 bases). The CDR3 contains 16 residues. Germline loops: CDR1 SGHDT, CDR2 YYEEEE. The V end lost 5 bases, the J end lost 4 bases, and 18 bases lay between the germline ends. The CDR3 sequence is CASRTGEKAGTGELFF. In DNA form, the CDR3 reads TGTGCCAGCAGAACCGGCGAGAAGGCGGGCACCGGGGAGCTGTTTTTT.

This clone was seen a few times. The V gene is TRBV12-3 or TRBV12-4, the J gene TRBJ2-7; D unclear. The CDR3 has 13 amino acids. Between the trimmed V and J ends, which lost 5 bases and 1 base, there was a span of 9 bases. In nucleotides, the CDR3 is TGTGCCAGCAGTAAGGGTCTGTCCTACGAGCAGTACGTC. It specifies CASSKGLSYEQYV.

This clone came up once. V gene TRBV2 combines with J gene TRBJ1-2; 9 bases align to TRBD1. CDR1 and CDR2 (germline): SNHLY, FYNNEI. The CDR3 totals 14 residues. Trimming at V came to 4 bases and at J to 5 bases, leaving 5 bases not matched to a gene. CDR3 in amino acids: CASSAGQGYYGYTF. The CDR3 coding sequence is TGTGCCAGCAGTGCGGGACAGGGATATTATGGCTACACCTTC.

V and J are TRBV7-9 and TRBJ1-1; TRBD1 matches at 12 bases. The CDR3 spans 17 residues. The germline CDR1 and CDR2 sequences are SEHNR and FQNEAQ (reference sequence). Trimming removed 1 base from V and 4 bases from J; junction bases left unmatched: 7. The CDR3 region has the DNA TGTGCCAGCAGCTTAGATTGGGGACAGGGGGCTGGCACTGAAGCTTTCTTT. This codes for CASSLDWGQGAGTEAFF.

The rearrangement links TRBV5-1 to TRBJ2-1; D is uncertain. The CDR3 covers 14 residues. Deletions cut 2 bases from V and 3 bases from J, with 9 bases between. Germline V gives CDR1 SGHRS, CDR2 YFSETQ. CDR3 amino acids: CASSFDILYNEQFF. CDR3 in DNA: TGCGCCAGCAGCTTCGACATTCTCTACAATGAGCAGTTCTTC.

This clone was observed a few times. The V gene is TRBV29-1, the J gene TRBJ1-1, with 9 bases that match TRBD1. This CDR3 region has 12 residues. CDR1 SQVTM and CDR2 ANQGSEA come from the germline V gene. V lost 6 bases and J lost 4; bases outside the gene matches: 3. The CDR3 coding sequence is TGCAGCGTGACGACAGGGGGCACTGAAGCTTTCTTT. It encodes CSVTTGGTEAFF.

J is TRBJ1-4 and V is TRBV2; perhaps TRBD1 as D (6 bases). The V gene lost 6 bases and the J gene lost 0 bases, with 8 bases spanning the gap. Germline lookup yields CDR1 SNHLY and CDR2 FYNNEI. CDR3 length: 14 residues. The CDR3 bases are TGTGCCAGCAGCGGGACAACAACTAATGAAAAACTGTTTTTT. Translating gives CASSGTTTNEKLFF.

V gene TRBV11-3 combines with J gene TRBJ1-6; no clear D gene. CDR1 and CDR2 (germline): SGHNT, YENEEA. This CDR3 has 13 amino acids. Trimming removed 1 base from V and 9 bases from J, with 7 bases in between. Here the CDR3 DNA reads TGTGCCAGCAGCTTAGGGTCGCGTTCACCCCTCCACTTT. This codes for CASSLGSRSPLHF.

The chain uses TRBV28 and TRBJ1-5, with 7 nucleotides matching TRBD1. CDR1 MDHEN and CDR2 SYDVKM come from the germline V gene. The V and J ends lost 3 bases and 3 bases, in that order; junction bases with no gene match: 2. The CDR3 has 14 residues. The CDR3, as DNA: TGTGCCAGCAGTTTGACAGGGCACAATCAGCCCCAGCATTTT. Encoded protein: CASSLTGHNQPQHF.

The chain joins TRBV2 to TRBJ1-1; unclear D gene. Trimming removed 2 bases from V and 0 bases from J, with 13 bases in between. The germline gives CDR1 SNHLY, CDR2 FYNNEI. This CDR3 is 16 amino acids long. The CDR3 reads CASSENHPGLNTEAFF. The CDR3 DNA follows: TGTGCCAGCAGTGAAAATCATCCAGGACTGAACACTGAAGCTTTCTTT.

The gene calls are TRBV5-1 and TRBJ2-1; 9 bases are shared with TRBD1. This CDR3 region has 15 residues. V shed 3 bases and J 4 bases; nucleotides not matched to a gene: 5. Germline V gene data show CDR1 as SGHRS and CDR2 as YFSETQ. Here the CDR3 DNA reads TGCGCCAGCAGCTCTACAGGGGGCGGGTACAATGAGCAGTTCTTC. Translated: CASSSTGGGYNEQFF.

The gene calls are TRBV6-5 and TRBJ1-1; D might be TRBD1 (5 bases). The CDR3 loop spans 11 amino acids. CDR1 and CDR2 from the germline V gene are MNHEY and SVGAGI. V was trimmed by 7 bases and J by 7 bases, leaving 10 bases between them. The chain's CDR3 is CASTRGREAFF. For the CDR3, the DNA is TGTGCCAGCACGCGGGGCCGTGAAGCTTTCTTT.

V gene TRBV7-9 combines with J gene TRBJ2-7, with a weak D call TRBD2 (7 bases). The V gene lost 5 bases and the J gene lost 6 bases, with 14 bases spanning the gap. Germline values: CDR1 SEHNR, CDR2 FQNEAQ (reference sequence). The CDR3 consists of 13 residues. The CDR3 loop reads CASSRPGGAEQYV. CDR3 nucleotide sequence: TGTGCCAGCAGCCGACCTGGGGGGGCCGAGCAGTACGTC.

Only a few counts were recorded for this clone. The chain joins TRBV6-2 or TRBV6-3 to TRBJ1-4; D is uncertain. The CDR3 extends over 15 amino acids. Germline CDR1 MNHEY, CDR2 SVGEGT. The V and J ends lost 8 bases and 8 bases respectively, with 21 bases between them. CDR3 protein: CASRLDDGPREKLFF. CDR3 bases: TGTGCCAGCCGTTTGGATGACGGGCCGCGCGAAAAACTGTTTTTT.